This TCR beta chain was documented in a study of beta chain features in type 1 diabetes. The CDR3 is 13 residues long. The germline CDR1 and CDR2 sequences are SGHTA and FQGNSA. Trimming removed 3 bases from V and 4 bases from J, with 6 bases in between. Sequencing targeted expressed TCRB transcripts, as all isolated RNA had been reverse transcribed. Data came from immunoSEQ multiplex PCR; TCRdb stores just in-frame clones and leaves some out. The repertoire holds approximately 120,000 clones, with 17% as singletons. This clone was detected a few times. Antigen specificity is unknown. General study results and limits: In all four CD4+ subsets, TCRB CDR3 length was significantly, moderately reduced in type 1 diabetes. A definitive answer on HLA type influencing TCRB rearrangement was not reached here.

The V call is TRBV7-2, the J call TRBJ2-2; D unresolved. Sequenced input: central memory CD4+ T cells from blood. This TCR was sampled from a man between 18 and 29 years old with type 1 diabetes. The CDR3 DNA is TGTGCCAGCAGCTTCGCGAGCACCGGGGAGCTGTTTTTT. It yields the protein CASSFASTGELFF.